This T cell receptor beta chain was obtained from a study of blood T cell repertoires in COVID-19. Method: immunoSEQ multiplex PCR; TCRdb's copy keeps in-frame clones and lacks some. The sample holds approximately 150,000 clones, under 90% seen once. From germline, CDR1 is MRHNA and CDR2 SNTAGT. The CDR3 contains 16 residues. V was clipped by 5 bases and J by 3 bases; unmatched bases: 13. Sample: PBMCs or T cells enriched from blood (not recorded which). The J gene is TRBJ2-7, the V gene TRBV6-4; 7 bases match TRBD2. The TCR comes from a man aged 50 or older in a cohort exposed to, infected with or recovered from COVID-19 (not recorded which). CDR3 coding DNA: TGTGCCAGCAGTTGTCCCACACTAGCGCTTGTCTACGAGCAGTACTTC. Amino acid sequence: CASSCPTLALVYEQYF.